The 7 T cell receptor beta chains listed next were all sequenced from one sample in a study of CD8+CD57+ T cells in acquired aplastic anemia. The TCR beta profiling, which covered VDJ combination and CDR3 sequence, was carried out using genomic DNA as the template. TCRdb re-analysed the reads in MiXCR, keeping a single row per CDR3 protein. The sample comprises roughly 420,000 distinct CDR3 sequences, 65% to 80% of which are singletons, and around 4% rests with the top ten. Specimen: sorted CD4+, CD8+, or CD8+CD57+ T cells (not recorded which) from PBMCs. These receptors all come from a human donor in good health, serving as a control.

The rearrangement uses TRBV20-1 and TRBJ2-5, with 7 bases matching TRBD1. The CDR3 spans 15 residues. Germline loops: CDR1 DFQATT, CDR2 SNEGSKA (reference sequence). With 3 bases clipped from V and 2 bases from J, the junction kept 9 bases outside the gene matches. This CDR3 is CSASYPGTAQETQYF. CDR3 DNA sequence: TGCAGTGCTAGTTATCCCGGGACAGCACAAGAGACCCAGTACTTC.

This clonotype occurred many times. The CDR3 DNA is TGTGCCAGCAGCTTAGTTCAGGGGGCTGGCTACACCTTC. This sequence encodes CASSLVQGAGYTF. The V gene is TRBV7-6, the J gene TRBJ1-2; 8 bases are a match to TRBD1. V lost 1 base, J lost 7 bases, and 2 bases stayed unmatched. This CDR3 is built from 13 residues. Per the germline V gene, CDR1 is SGHVS and CDR2 is FNYEAQ.

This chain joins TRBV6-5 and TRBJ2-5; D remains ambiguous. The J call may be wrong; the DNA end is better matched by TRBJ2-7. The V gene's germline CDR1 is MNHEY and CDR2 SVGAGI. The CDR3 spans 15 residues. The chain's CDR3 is CASSLLEGWYYEQYF. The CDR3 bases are TGTGCCAGCAGCCTACTCGAAGGGTGGTACTACGAGCAGTACTTC.

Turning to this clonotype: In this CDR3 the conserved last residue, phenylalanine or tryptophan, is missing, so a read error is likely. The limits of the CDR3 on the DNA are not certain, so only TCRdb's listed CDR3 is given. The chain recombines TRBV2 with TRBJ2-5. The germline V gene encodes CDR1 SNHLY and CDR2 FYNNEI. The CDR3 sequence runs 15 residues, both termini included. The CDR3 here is CASSDDTENEQIFYS.

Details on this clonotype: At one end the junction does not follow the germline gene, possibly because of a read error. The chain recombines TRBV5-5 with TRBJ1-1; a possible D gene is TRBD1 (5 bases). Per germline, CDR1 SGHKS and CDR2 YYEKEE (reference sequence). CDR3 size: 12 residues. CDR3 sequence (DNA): TGTGCTAGCAGCTGGGTGGAGGGGGAAGCTTTCTTT. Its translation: CASSWVEGEAFF.

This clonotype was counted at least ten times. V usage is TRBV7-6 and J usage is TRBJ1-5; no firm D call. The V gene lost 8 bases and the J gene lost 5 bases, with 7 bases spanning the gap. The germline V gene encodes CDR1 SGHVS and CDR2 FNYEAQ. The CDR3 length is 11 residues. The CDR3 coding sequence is TGTGCCAGCGGGATATATCAGCCCCAGCATTTT. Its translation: CASGIYQPQHF.

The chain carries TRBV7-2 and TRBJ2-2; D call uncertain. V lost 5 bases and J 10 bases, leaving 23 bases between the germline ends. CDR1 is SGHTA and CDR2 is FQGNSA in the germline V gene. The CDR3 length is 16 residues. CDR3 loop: CASSTASIPPKQELFF. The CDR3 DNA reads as TGTGCCAGCAGCACCGCAAGCATACCCCCCAAGCAGGAGCTGTTTTTT. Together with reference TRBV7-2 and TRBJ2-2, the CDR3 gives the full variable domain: GAGVSQSPSNKVTEKGKDVELRCDPISGHTALYWYRQSLGQGLEFLIYFQGNSAPDKSGLPSDRFSAERTGGSVSTLTIQRTQQEDSAVYLCASSTASIPPKQELFFGEGSRLTVL.